This entry lists 12 T cell receptor beta chains sequenced from one sample in a study of T cell responses to AZD1222 COVID-19 vaccine (dated by TCRdb to the early 2020s). The time point label here, explained by the study, means: baseline before first vaccination. The library was produced with the immunoSEQ multiplex PCR assay. TCRdb limited this immuneACCESS table to in-frame rearrangements with V and J called. A share of clones is missing; checked studies link under half to unresolved V genes, and the rest is unexplained. In all, the sample holds over 130,000 clones, and 94% of those were seen once. In total, the top ten clones hold over 0.95% of the sample. The source material was peripheral blood, sampled on day 0 of AZD1222 vaccination. These receptors all stem from an adult in good health.

The sample holds a few counts of this clone. This chain links TRBV7-9 with TRBJ1-1, with D unresolved. V gave up 7 bases and J gave up 8 bases, with 20 bases separating them. The CDR3 totals 14 residues. The germline V gene encodes CDR1 SEHNR and CDR2 FQNEAQ (reference sequence). Here the CDR3 reads CASTPTGPRLEAFF. The CDR3 bases are TGTGCCAGCACCCCAACCGGGCCTCGGCTCGAAGCTTTCTTT. The variable domain in full, with the rest retrieved from reference TRBV7-9 and TRBJ1-1, is DTGVSQNPRHKITKRGQNVTFRCDPISEHNRLYWYRQTLGQGPEFLTYFQNEAQLEKSRLLSDRFSAERPKGSFSTLEIQRTEQGDSAMYLCASTPTGPRLEAFFGQGTRLTVV.

The chain employs TRBV7-3 and TRBJ2-2, with 8 bases fitting TRBD2. CDR3 length: 15 residues. V dropped 11 bases and J dropped 5; count of bases not matched to a gene: 13. Germline-derived CDR1 and CDR2 are SGHTA and FQGTGA. In nucleotides, the CDR3 is TGTGCCGGCCCCACCGACCGGGGGGGGACCGGGGAGCTGTTTTTT. Residues: CAGPTDRGGTGELFF.

This chain uses TRBV5-4 with TRBJ2-2, with 7 bases that match TRBD1. This CDR3 is built from 15 residues. Trimming cost V 0 bases and J 6 bases; bases outside gene matches: 5. Germline-derived CDR1 and CDR2 are SGHNT and YYREEE (reference sequence). The CDR3 DNA is TGTGCCAGCAGCTTGGGAGGGGGCGTCGCCGGGGAGCTGTTTTTT. It translates to CASSLGGGVAGELFF.

The chain links TRBV12-5 to TRBJ2-1, with 10 bases aligning to TRBD2. The CDR3 extends over 15 amino acids. Germline V lookup: CDR1 LGHNT, CDR2 FRNRAP. The ends lost 0 bases at V and 9 bases at J; junction bases unmatched: 5. The CDR3, as DNA: TGTGCTAGTGGTTTGGTCCCTAGCGGGAGTAGTGAGCAGTTCTTC. It translates to CASGLVPSGSSEQFF.

The rearrangement uses TRBV27 and TRBJ1-1, with D unclear. The V gene lost 5 bases and the J gene lost 1 base, with 11 bases spanning the gap. Germline V gives CDR1 MNHEY, CDR2 SMNVEV (reference sequence). The CDR3 consists of 14 residues. The CDR3 region is CASSPWTANTEAFF. DNA of the CDR3: TGTGCCAGCAGTCCGTGGACGGCGAACACTGAAGCTTTCTTT.

The chain combines TRBV18 with TRBJ1-2; D is uncertain. Germline V CDR1 and CDR2: KGHSH, LQKENI. The germline V and J ends were trimmed by 4 bases and 8 bases, with 17 bases remaining between them. This CDR3 has 14 amino acids. CDR3 in amino acids: CASSQPPGVEGYTF. DNA for the CDR3: TGTGCCAGCTCACAACCCCCCGGGGTCGAGGGCTACACCTTC. Full variable domain (outside the CDR3, taken from reference TRBV18 and TRBJ1-2): NAGVMQNPRHLVRRRGQEARLRCSPMKGHSHVYWYRQLPEEGLKFMVYLQKENIIDESGMPKERFSAEFPKEGPSILRIQQVVRGDSAAYFCASSQPPGVEGYTFGSGTRLTVV.

The J gene is TRBJ1-6, the V gene TRBV25-1; D is undetermined. The germline CDR1 and CDR2 sequences are MGHDK and SYGVNS. V was clipped by 2 bases and J by 7 bases, with 9 bases between them. The CDR3 has 14 residues. As DNA, the CDR3 is TGTGCCAGCAGTGAAGACCGGGTCAATTCACCCCTCCACTTT. This codes for CASSEDRVNSPLHF.

This rearrangement joins TRBV7-8 to TRBJ1-6; D gene ambiguous. Germline V gene sequence: CDR1 SGHVS, CDR2 FQNEAQ. This CDR3 is built from 16 residues. The ends were cut back, 0 bases at V and 6 bases at J, with 12 bases in the middle. CDR3 sequence reads: CASSLAMDPFNSPLHF. The CDR3 DNA reads as TGTGCCAGCAGCTTAGCCATGGACCCCTTTAATTCACCCCTCCACTTT.

The chain combines TRBV12-1 with TRBJ2-1; the table assigns TRBD2, which was not confirmed against the DNA. TRBV12-1 represents a pseudogene. CDR3 length: 15 residues. Written as DNA, the CDR3 is TGTGCCAGCAGCTCCCATAGGCTAGCGGGATATGAGCAGTTCTTC. It translates to CASSSHRLAGYEQFF.

The chain joins TRBV18 to TRBJ1-1, with D possibly TRBD1 on 6 matching bases. V was shortened by 2 bases and J by 10 bases, with 14 bases between the two germline ends. The germline V gene encodes CDR1 KGHSH and CDR2 LQKENI. This CDR3 has 13 residues. Here the CDR3 reads CASSPWGADRAFF. As DNA, the CDR3 is TGTGCCAGCTCACCATGGGGGGCAGATCGAGCTTTCTTT.

The chain employs TRBV2 and TRBJ2-1; 12 nucleotides match TRBD2. CDR3 length: 15 amino acids. J lost 4 bases, V lost 5 bases, and 3 bases had no gene match. Germline values: CDR1 SNHLY, CDR2 FYNNEI. DNA of the CDR3: TGTGCCAGCAGTAGGACTAGCGGGACTTACAATGAGCAGTTCTTC. Protein: CASSRTSGTYNEQFF.

This clone was detected only once. The chain employs TRBV12-5 and TRBJ2-1; 8 bases are shared with TRBD2. The CDR3 contains 14 residues. V shed 6 bases, J shed 6 bases, and the junction held 7 bases outside the gene matches. Germline-derived CDR1 and CDR2 are LGHNT and FRNRAP. CDR3 sequence reads: CASGYGGAANEQFF. DNA for the CDR3: TGTGCTAGTGGGTACGGGGGGGCCGCCAATGAGCAGTTCTTC.